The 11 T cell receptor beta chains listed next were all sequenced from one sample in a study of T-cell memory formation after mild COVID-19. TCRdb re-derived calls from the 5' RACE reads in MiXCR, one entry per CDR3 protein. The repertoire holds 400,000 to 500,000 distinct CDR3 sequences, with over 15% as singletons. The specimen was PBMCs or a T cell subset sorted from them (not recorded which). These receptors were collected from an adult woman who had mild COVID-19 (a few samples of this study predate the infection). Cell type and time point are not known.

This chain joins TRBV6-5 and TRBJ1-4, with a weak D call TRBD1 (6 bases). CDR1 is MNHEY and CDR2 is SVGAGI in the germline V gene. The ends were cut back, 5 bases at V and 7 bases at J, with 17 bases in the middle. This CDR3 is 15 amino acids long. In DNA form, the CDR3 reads TGTGCCAGCAGTCGAGAGGGGGGGTCAAGTGAAAAACTGTTTTTT. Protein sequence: CASSREGGSSEKLFF.

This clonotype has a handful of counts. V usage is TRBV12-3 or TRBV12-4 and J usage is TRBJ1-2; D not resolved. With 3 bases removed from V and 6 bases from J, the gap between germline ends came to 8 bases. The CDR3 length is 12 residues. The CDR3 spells CASSFSRDGYTF. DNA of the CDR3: TGTGCCAGCAGTTTTTCCCGGGATGGCTACACCTTC.

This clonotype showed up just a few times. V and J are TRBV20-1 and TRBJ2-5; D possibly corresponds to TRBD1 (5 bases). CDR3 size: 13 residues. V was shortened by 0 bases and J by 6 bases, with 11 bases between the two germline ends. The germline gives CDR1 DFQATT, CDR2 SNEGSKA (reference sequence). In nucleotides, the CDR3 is TGCAGTGCTAGAGACAGGGTGCAACAGACCCAGTACTTC. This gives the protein CSARDRVQQTQYF.

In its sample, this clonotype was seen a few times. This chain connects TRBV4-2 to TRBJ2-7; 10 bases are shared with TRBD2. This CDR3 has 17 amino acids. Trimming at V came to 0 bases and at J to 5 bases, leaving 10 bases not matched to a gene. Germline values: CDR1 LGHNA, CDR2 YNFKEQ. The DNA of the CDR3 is TGTGCCAGCAGCCAAGAGAGGTCCAGCGGGGGGGCCGACGAGCAGTACTTC. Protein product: CASSQERSSGGADEQYF.

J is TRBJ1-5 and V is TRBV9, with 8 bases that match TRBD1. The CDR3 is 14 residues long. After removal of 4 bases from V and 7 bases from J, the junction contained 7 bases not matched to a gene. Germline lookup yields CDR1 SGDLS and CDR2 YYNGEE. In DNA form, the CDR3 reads TGTGCCAGCAGCTCTTCGGACAGGGTGCAGCCCCAGCATTTT. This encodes CASSSSDRVQPQHF.

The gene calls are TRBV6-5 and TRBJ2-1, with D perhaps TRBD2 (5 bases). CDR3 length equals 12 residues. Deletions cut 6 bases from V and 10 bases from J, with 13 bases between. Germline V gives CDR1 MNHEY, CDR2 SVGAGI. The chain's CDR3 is CASSRPSGEQFF. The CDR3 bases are TGTGCCAGCAGCCGCCCGAGCGGCGAGCAGTTCTTC.

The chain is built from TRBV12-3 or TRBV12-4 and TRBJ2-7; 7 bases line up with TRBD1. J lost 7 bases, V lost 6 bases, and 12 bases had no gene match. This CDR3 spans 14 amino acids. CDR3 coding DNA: TGTGCCAGCAGCCCCTGGGACAGTCGCCTAGAGCAGTACTTC. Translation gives CASSPWDSRLEQYF.

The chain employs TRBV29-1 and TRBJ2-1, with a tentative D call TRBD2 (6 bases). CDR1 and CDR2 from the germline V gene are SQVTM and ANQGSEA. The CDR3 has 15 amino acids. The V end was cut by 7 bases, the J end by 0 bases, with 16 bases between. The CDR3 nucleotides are TGCAGCGCTAGCCCCGGGAGCGACTCCTACAATGAGCAGTTCTTC. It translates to CSASPGSDSYNEQFF.

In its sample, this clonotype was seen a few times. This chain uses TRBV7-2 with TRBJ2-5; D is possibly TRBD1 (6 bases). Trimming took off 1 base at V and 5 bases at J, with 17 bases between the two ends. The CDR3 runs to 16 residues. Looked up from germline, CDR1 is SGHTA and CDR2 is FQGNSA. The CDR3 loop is CASSLGTVRAPETQYF. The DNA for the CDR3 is TGTGCCAGCAGCTTAGGGACAGTTCGGGCCCCGGAGACCCAGTACTTC.

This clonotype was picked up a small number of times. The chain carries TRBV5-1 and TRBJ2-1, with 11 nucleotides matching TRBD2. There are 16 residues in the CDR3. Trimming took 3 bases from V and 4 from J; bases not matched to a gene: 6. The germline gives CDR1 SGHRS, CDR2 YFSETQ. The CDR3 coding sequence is TGCGCCAGCAGCTCGGGACTAGCGGACCAATACAATGAGCAGTTCTTC. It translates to CASSSGLADQYNEQFF.

The CDR3 DNA is TGCAGTGCTCAACGGAGGACAGATTATGGCTACACCTTC. This encodes CSAQRRTDYGYTF. The chain uses TRBV20-1 and TRBJ1-2; weak D call: TRBD1 (6 bases). The CDR3 spans 13 residues. The ends were cut back, 5 bases at V and 5 bases at J, with 15 bases in the middle. Germline V gives CDR1 DFQATT, CDR2 SNEGSKA (reference sequence).